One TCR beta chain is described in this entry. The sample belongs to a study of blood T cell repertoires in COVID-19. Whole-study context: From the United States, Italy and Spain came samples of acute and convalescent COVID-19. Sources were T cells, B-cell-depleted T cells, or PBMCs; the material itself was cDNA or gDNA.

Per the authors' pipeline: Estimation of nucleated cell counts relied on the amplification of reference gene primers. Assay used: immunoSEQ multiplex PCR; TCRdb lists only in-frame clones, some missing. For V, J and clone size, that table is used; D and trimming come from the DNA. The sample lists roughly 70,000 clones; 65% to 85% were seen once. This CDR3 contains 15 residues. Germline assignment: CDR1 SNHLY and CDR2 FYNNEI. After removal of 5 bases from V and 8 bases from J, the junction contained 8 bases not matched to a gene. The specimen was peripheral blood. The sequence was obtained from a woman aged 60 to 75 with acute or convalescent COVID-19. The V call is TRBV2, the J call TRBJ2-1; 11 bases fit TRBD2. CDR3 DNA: TGTGCCAGCAGTCCTAGCGGGGGGACCCCCCATGAGCAGTTCTTC. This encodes CASSPSGGTPHEQFF.